Following are 7 T cell receptor beta chains from one sample sequenced in a study of cytomegalovirus exposure and HLA in healthy donors. Generated by immunoSEQ multiplex PCR, the TCRdb table keeps only in-frame clones and is missing some. The data contain 150,000 or so clones, roughly 93% of them singletons. Material: PBMCs. The receptors originated from a man in his late teens or twenties in good health and CMV-seropositive.

This clone was seen a few times. The chain carries TRBV10-3 and TRBJ1-1; D call uncertain. In germline, CDR1 is ENHRY, CDR2 SYGVKD. The CDR3 extends over 12 amino acids. V dropped 5 bases and J dropped 7 bases, with 11 bases sitting between them. CDR3: CAISTDQLEAFF. The CDR3 DNA is TGTGCCATCAGTACAGACCAACTTGAAGCTTTCTTT.

The V call is TRBV6-6, the J call TRBJ2-1; possible D gene TRBD2, 5 bases. V dropped 6 bases and J dropped 4 bases, with 13 bases sitting between them. The CDR3 contains 14 residues. In germline, CDR1 is MNHNY, CDR2 SVGAGI (reference sequence). The CDR3 loop is CASSYRTLYNEQFF. The CDR3 DNA sequence: TGTGCCAGCAGCTATAGGACTCTGTACAATGAGCAGTTCTTC.

A note on this clone: Within the sample, other DNA sequences also encode this same CDR3. The chain couples TRBV5-1 to TRBJ2-3; 11 bases agree with TRBD2. CDR3 length: 16 residues. From germline, CDR1 is SGHRS and CDR2 YFSETQ. V was clipped by 0 bases and J by 3 bases; unmatched bases: 3. CDR3 DNA: TGCGCCAGCAGCTTGGGAGGGACTAGCGGAACAGATACGCAGTATTTT. Amino acids: CASSLGGTSGTDTQYF.

The chain couples TRBV7-9 to TRBJ1-2; a possible D gene is TRBD1 (6 bases). Germline V gives CDR1 SEHNR, CDR2 FQNEAQ (reference sequence). This CDR3 comprises 13 residues. Trimming took 1 base from V and 14 from J, leaving 17 bases between them. As DNA, the CDR3 is TGTGCCAGCAGCTTAGGCACCGGGACACCCCAGACCTTC. Protein: CASSLGTGTPQTF.

The chain carries TRBV5-4 and TRBJ2-3; TRBD2 matches at 9 bases. CDR3 length: 16 amino acids. V shed 1 base, J shed 2 bases, and the junction held 5 bases outside the gene matches. CDR1 SGHNT and CDR2 YYREEE come from the germline V gene (reference sequence). The CDR3 here is CASSLFRGRDTDTQYF. The CDR3 DNA is TGTGCCAGCAGCTTGTTTCGCGGGAGGGACACAGATACGCAGTATTTT.

This clone has just one count. The chain links TRBV5-4 to TRBJ2-2; 8 bases fit TRBD2. V shed 4 bases, J shed 4 bases, and the junction held 6 bases outside the gene matches. CDR1 is SGHNT, CDR2 YYREEE, per germline (reference sequence). The CDR3 has 15 residues. In DNA, the CDR3 is TGTGCCAGCAGCCGGGGACTAGTAGGCACCGGGGAGCTGTTTTTT. It yields the protein CASSRGLVGTGELFF.

This clone appeared a single time. In nucleotides, the CDR3 is TGTGCCAGCAGTCCTAACCCGGGGGTGAATCAGCCCCAGCATTTT. It specifies CASSPNPGVNQPQHF. The V call is TRBV27, the J call TRBJ1-5; TRBD1 is a possible D gene (5 bases). Germline lookup yields CDR1 MNHEY and CDR2 SMNVEV (reference sequence). Trimming pared 5 bases from V and 4 bases from J, leaving 15 bases between. This CDR3 has 15 residues.